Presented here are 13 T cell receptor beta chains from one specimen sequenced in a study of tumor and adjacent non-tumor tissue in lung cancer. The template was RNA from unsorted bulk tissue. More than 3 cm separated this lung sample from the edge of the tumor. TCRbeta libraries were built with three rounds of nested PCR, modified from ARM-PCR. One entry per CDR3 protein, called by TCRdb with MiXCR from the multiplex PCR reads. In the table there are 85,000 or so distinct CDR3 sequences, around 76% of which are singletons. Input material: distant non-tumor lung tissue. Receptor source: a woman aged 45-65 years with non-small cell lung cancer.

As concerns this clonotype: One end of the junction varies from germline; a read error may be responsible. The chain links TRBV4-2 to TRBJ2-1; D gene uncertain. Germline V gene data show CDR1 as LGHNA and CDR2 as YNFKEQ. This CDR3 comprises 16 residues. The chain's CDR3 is CASSQGLLEYNNEQLF. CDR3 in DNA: TGTGCCAGCAGCCAAGGTTTATTAGAATACAACAATGAGCAGCTCTTC.

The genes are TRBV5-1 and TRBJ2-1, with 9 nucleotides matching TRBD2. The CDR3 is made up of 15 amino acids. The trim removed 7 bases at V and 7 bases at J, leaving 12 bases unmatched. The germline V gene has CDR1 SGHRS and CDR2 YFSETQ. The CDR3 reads CASCRTSGCNNEQFF. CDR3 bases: TGCGCCAGCTGCCGTACTAGCGGGTGTAATAATGAGCAGTTCTTC.

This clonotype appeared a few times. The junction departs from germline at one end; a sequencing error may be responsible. This CDR3 reads CTSSYSRGHEQYF. The CDR3 DNA reads as TGTACCAGCAGTTACTCTAGGGGCCACGAGCAGTACTTC. V usage is TRBV6-5 and J usage is TRBJ2-7; possible D gene TRBD1, 5 bases. Germline loops: CDR1 MNHEY, CDR2 SVGAGI. There are 13 residues in the CDR3.

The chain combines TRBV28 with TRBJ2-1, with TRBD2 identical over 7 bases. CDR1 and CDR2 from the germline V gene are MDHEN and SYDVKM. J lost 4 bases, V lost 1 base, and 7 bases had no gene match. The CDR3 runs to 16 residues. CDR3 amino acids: CASSLFSGGVYNEQFF. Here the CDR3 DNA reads TGTGCCAGCAGTTTATTTAGTGGGGGGGTTTACAATGAGCAGTTCTTC.

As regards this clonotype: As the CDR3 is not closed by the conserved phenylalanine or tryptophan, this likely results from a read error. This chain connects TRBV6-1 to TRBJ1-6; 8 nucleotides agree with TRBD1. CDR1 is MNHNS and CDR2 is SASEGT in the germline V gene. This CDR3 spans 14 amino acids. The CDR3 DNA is TGTGCCAGTAGTGAAGAGACAGGGGAATCACCCCTCCACTCT. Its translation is CASSEETGESPLHS.

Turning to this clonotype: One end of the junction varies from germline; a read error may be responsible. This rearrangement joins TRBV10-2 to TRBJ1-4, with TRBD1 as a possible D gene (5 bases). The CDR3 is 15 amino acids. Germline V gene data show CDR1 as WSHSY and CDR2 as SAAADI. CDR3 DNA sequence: TGCGCCAGCAATGAATACGATCCGGGGGAGGAAATACTGTTTTTT. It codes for CASNEYDPGEEILFF.

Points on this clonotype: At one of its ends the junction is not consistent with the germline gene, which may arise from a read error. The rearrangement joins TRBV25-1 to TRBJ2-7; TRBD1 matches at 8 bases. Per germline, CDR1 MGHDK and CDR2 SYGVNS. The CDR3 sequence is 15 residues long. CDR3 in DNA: TGTGCCATCAGTGAATCGGCAGGGGGCTCCTACGAGCGGTACTTC. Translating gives CAISESAGGSYERYF.

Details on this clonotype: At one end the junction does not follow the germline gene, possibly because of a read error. CDR3 in amino acids: CASSSYTRHRYVVF. CDR3 DNA: TGTGCCAGCAGCTCCTACACTCGTCACAGATACGTAGTATTT. V usage is TRBV11-3 and J usage is TRBJ2-3, with no clear D. There are 14 residues in the CDR3. Germline loops: CDR1 SGHNT, CDR2 YENEEA. The variable domain in full, completed from reference TRBV11-3 and TRBJ2-3, reads EAGVVQSPRYKIIEKKQPVAFWCNPISGHNTLYWYLQNLGQGPELLIRYENEEAVDDSQLPKDRFSAERLKGVDSTLKIQPAELGDSAVYLCASSSYTRHRYVVFGPGTRLTVL.

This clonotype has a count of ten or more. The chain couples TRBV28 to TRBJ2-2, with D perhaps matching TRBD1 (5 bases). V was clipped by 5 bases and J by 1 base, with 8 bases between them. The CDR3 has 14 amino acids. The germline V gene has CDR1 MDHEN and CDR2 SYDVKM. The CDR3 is CASSHGQNTGELFF. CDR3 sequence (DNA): TGTGCCAGCAGTCATGGACAGAACACCGGGGAGCTGTTTTTT. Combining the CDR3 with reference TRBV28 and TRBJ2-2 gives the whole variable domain DVKVTQSSRYLVKRTGEKVFLECVQDMDHENMFWYRQDPGLGLRLIYFSYDVKMKEKGDIPEGYSVSREKKERFSLILESASTNQTSMYLCASSHGQNTGELFFGEGSRLTVL.

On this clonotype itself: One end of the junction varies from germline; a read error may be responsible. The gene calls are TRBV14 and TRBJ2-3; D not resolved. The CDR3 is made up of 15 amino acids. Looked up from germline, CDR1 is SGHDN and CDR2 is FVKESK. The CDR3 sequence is CASSWQRWSTDAQYF. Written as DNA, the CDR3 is TGTGCCAGCAGCTGGCAGCGTTGGAGCACAGATGCGCAGTATTTT.

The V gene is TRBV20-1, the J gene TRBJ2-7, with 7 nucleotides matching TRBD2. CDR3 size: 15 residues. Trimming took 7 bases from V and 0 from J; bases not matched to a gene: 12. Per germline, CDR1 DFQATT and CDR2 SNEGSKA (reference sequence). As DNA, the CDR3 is TGCAGTGGCGGGGGTGGGACCCGGAGCTCCTACGAGCAGTACTTC. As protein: CSGGGGTRSSYEQYF.

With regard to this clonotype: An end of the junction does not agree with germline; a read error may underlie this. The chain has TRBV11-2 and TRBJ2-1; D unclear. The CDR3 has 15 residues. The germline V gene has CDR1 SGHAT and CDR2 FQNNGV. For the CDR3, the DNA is TGTGCCAGCAGCCCAGGAGTCAGCTCCTACAAAGAGCAGCTCTTC. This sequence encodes CASSPGVSSYKEQLF.

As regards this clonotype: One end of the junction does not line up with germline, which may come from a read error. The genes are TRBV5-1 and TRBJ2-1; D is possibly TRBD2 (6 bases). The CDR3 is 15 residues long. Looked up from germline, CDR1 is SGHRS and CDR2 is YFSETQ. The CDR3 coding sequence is TGCGCCGGCAGCCAGGGCGGGACGGTGTTGGGTGAGCAGTTCTTC. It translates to CAGSQGGTVLGEQFF.